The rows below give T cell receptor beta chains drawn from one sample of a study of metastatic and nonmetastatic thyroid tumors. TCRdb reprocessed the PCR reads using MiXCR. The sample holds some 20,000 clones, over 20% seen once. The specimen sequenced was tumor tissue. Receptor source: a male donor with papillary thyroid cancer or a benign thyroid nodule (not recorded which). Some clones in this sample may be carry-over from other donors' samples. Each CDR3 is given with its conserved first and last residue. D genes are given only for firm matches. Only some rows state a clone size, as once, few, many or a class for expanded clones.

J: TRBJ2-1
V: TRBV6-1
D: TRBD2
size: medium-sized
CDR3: CASRRTGGAWNNEQFF
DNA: TGTGCCAGCAGGAGAACGGGGGGGGCTTGGAACAATGAGCAGTTCTTC

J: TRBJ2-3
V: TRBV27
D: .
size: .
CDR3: CASSRWGPDTQYF
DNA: TGTGCCAGCAGCCGATGGGGTCCTGATACGCAGTATTTT

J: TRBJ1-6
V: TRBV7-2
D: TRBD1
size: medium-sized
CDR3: CASSLQGGVNSPLHF
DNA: TGTGCCAGCAGCTTACAGGGGGGTGTTAATTCACCCCTCCACTTT

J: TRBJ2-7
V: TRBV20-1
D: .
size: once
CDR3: CSARPPGSSNDQYF
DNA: TGCAGTGCTAGACCACCCGGGTCGTCCAACGATCAGTACTTC

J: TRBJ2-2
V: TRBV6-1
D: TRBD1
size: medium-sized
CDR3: CASRRQGDTGELFF
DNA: TGTGCCAGCAGACGTCAGGGGGACACCGGGGAGCTGTTTTTT

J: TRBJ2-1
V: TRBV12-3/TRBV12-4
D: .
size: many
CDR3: CASRAGTYNEQFF
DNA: TGTGCCAGCAGGGCGGGGACCTACAATGAGCAGTTCTTC

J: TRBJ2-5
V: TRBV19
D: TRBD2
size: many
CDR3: CASSREPSGRGTQYF
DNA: TGTGCCAGTAGCAGAGAGCCTAGCGGGCGGGGGACCCAGTACTTC

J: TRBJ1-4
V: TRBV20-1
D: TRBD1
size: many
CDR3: CSARDEEQGDEKLFF
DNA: TGCAGTGCTAGAGATGAGGAACAGGGGGACGAAAAACTGTTTTTT

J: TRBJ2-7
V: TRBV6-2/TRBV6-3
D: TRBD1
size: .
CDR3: CASRTEGGHEQYF
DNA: TGTGCCAGCAGGACAGAAGGGGGCCACGAGCAGTACTTC

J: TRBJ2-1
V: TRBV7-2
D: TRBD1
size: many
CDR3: CASSSRQGYNEQFF
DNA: TGTGCCAGCAGCTCCCGACAGGGGTACAATGAGCAGTTCTTC

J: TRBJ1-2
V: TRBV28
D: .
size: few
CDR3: CASSPPGAYGYTF
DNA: TGTGCCAGCAGTCCCCCGGGCGCCTATGGCTACACCTTC

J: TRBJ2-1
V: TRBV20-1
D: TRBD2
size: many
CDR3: CSAPPGLAGAADEQFF
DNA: TGCAGTGCTCCACCCGGGCTAGCGGGAGCGGCGGATGAGCAGTTCTTC

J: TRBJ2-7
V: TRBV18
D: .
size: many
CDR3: CASSPSTLTDTYEQYF
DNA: TGTGCCAGCTCACCATCAACCCTGACGGACACCTACGAGCAGTACTTC

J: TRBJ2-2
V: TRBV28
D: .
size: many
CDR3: CASSLRIGELFF
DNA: TGTGCCAGCAGTTTAAGGATCGGGGAGCTGTTTTTT

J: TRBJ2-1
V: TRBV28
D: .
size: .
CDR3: CVSSSPTPGSNDQFF
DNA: TGTGTCAGCAGTTCGCCAACGCCAGGGTCCAATGATCAGTTCTTC

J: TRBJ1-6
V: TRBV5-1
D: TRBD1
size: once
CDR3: CASSSGQGAYNSPLHF
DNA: TGCGCCAGCAGCTCCGGGCAGGGGGCCTATAATTCACCCCTCCACTTT

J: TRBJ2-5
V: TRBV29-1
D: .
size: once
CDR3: CSVHGTGGETQYF
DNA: TGCAGCGTTCACGGGACTGGCGGGGAGACCCAGTACTTC

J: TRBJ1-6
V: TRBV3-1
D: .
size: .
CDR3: CASRQRGRDSSLHF
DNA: TGTGCCAGCAGACAACGGGGGCGTGATTCATCCCTCCACTTT

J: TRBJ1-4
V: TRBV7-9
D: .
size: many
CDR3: CASSLLTDNNEKLFF
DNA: TGTGCCAGCAGCTTACTGACAGACAATAATGAAAAACTGTTTTTT

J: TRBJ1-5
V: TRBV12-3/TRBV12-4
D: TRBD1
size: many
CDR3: CASSRQGYSNQPQHF
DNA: TGTGCCAGCAGCAGACAGGGTTATAGCAATCAGCCCCAGCATTTT

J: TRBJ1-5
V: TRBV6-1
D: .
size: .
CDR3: CASSAGYDNQPQHF
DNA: TGTGCCAGCAGCGCAGGTTACGATAATCAGCCCCAGCATTTT

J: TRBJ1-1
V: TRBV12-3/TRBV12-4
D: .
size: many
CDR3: CASRKGFNTEAFF
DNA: TGTGCCAGCAGGAAGGGTTTTAACACTGAAGCTTTCTTT

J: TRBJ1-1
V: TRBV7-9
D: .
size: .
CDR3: CASSLIRQSTEASF
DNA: TGTGCCAGCAGCTTAATCCGACAGTCCACTGAAGCTTCCTTT

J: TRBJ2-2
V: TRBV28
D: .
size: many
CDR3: CASIGAGELFF
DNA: TGTGCCAGCATTGGAGCCGGGGAGCTGTTTTTT

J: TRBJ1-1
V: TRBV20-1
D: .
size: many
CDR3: CSASAGGDTEAFF
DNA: TGCAGTGCTAGTGCGGGTGGAGACACTGAAGCTTTCTTT

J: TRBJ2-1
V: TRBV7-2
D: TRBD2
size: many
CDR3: CASSNELGTSDLNEQFF
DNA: TGTGCCAGCAGCAATGAACTAGGGACTAGCGATCTCAATGAGCAGTTCTTC

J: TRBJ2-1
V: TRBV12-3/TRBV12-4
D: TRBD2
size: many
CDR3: CASTPTSSYNEQFF
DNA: TGTGCCAGCACCCCGACTAGCAGCTACAATGAGCAGTTCTTC

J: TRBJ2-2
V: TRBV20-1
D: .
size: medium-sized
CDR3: CSASRANTGELFF
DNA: TGCAGTGCCTCGAGGGCGAACACCGGGGAGCTGTTTTTT

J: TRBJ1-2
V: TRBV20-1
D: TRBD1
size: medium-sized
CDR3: CSGITDRADGYTF
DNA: TGCAGTGGAATCACCGACAGGGCGGATGGCTACACCTTC

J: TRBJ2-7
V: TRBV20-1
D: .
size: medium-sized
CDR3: CSASGTLAYEQYF
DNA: TGCAGTGCTAGTGGGACACTGGCCTACGAGCAGTACTTC

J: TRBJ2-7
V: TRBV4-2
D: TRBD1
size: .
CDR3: CASIQTNRGRVGDQYF
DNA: TGTGCCAGCATCCAGACAAACAGGGGGCGTGTTGGCGACCAGTACTTC

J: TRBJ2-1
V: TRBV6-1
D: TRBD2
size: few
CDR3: CASATAGTSVDEQFF
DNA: TGTGCCAGCGCGACAGCCGGGACTAGCGTCGATGAGCAGTTCTTC

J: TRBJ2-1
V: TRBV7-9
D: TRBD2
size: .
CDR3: CASRFSGGHYNEQFF
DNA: TGTGCCAGCAGATTTAGCGGGGGACACTACAATGAGCAGTTCTTC

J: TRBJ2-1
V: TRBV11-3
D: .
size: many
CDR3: CASSLRMVYNEQFF
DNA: TGTGCCAGCAGCTTAAGGATGGTATACAATGAGCAGTTCTTC

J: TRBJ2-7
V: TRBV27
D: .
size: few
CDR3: CASSGWTASYEQYF
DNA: TGTGCCAGCAGCGGCTGGACGGCATCCTACGAGCAGTACTTC

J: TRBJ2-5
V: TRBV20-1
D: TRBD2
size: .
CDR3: CSARDSGITENQYF
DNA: TGCAGTGCGAGAGATAGCGGGATCACAGAGAACCAGTACTTC

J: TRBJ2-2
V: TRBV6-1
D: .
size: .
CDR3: CACSHDRLANTGELFF
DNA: TGTGCCTGCAGCCATGACAGGTTAGCGAACACCGGGGAGCTGTTTTTT

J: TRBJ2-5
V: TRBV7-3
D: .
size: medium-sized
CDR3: CASSFYGGTQYF
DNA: TGTGCCAGCAGCTTTTACGGGGGGACCCAGTACTTC

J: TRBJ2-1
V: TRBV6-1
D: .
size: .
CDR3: CASSELRYEQFF
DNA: TGTGCCAGCAGTGAACTACGCTATGAGCAGTTCTTC

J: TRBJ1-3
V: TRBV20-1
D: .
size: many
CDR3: CSAIRNSGNTIYF
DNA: TGCAGTGCTATCCGCAATTCTGGAAACACCATATATTTT

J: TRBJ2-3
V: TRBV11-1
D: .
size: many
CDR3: CASSSGFNLLTDTQYF
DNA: TGTGCCAGCAGCTCGGGATTCAACCTACTCACAGATACGCAGTATTTT

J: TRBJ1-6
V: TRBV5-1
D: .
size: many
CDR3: CASSFDYNSPLHF
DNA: TGCGCCAGCAGCTTTGATTATAATTCACCCCTCCACTTT

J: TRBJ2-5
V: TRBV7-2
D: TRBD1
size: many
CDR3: CASSLGVGQGSAETQYF
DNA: TGTGCCAGCAGCCTAGGAGTAGGACAGGGTTCCGCGGAGACCCAGTACTTC

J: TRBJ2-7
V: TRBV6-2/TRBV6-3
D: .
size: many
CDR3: CASSYASRYEQYF
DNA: TGTGCCAGCAGTTACGCCAGTAGATACGAGCAGTACTTC

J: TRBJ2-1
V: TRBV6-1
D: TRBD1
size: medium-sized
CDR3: CASRRQGAQFF
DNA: TGTGCCAGCAGAAGACAGGGCGCGCAGTTCTTC